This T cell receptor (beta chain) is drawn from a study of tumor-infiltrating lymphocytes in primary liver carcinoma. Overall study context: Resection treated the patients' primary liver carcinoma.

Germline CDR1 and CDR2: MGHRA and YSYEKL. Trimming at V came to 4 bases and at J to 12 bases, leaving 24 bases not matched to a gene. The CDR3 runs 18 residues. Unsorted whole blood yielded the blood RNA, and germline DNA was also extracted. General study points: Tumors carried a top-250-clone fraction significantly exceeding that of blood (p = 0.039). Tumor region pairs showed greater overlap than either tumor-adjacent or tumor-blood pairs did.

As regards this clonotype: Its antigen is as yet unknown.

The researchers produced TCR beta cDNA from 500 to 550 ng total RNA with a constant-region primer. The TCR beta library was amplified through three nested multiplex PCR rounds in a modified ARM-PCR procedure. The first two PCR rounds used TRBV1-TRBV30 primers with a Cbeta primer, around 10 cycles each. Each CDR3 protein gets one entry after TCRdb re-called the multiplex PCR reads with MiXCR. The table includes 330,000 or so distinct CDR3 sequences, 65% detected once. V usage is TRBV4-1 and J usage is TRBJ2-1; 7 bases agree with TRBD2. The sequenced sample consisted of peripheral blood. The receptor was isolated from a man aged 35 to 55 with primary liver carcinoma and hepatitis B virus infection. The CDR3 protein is CASSPMTSGRATVFGQFF. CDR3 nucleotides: TGCGCCAGCAGCCCAATGACTAGTGGGAGGGCCACTGTTTTTGGGCAGTTCTTC.